The 30 T cell receptor beta chains below all came from one sample that was sequenced in a study of blood T cell repertoires in COVID-19. Produced via immunoSEQ multiplex PCR; TCRdb's table is partial and in-frame only. Of 100,000 to 120,000 clones in the sample, roughly 87% were seen once. The sample comprised peripheral blood. Receptor source: a man between 45 and 60 years old with acute or convalescent COVID-19.

The gene calls are TRBV7-9 and TRBJ2-1, with 9 positions matching TRBD2. J lost 12 bases, V lost 5 bases, and 11 bases had no gene match. CDR1 is SEHNR and CDR2 is FQNEAQ in the germline V gene (reference sequence). This CDR3 spans 14 amino acids. DNA for the CDR3: TGTGCCAGCAGCCCGACTAGCGGAGGAAGCGTGCAGTTCTTC. Its protein product is CASSPTSGGSVQFF. Together with reference TRBV7-9 and TRBJ2-1, the CDR3 gives the full variable domain: DTGVSQNPRHKITKRGQNVTFRCDPISEHNRLYWYRQTLGQGPEFLTYFQNEAQLEKSRLLSDRFSAERPKGSFSTLEIQRTEQGDSAMYLCASSPTSGGSVQFFGPGTRLTVL.

The chain uses TRBV6-5 and TRBJ1-2, with D tentatively TRBD1 (5 bases). V lost 6 bases, J lost 0 bases, and 14 bases lay in between. Germline loops: CDR1 MNHEY, CDR2 SVGAGI. CDR3 length equals 15 residues. The CDR3 sequence: CASRKTGPANYGYTF. CDR3 sequence (DNA): TGTGCCAGCAGGAAAACAGGTCCAGCTAACTATGGCTACACCTTC.

This clone has just one count. This chain uses TRBV5-1 with TRBJ1-4; D remains ambiguous. With 4 bases removed from V and 5 bases from J, the gap between germline ends came to 18 bases. Germline assignment: CDR1 SGHRS and CDR2 YFSETQ. The length of the CDR3 is 16 residues. In nucleotides, the CDR3 is TGCGCCAGCAGCCCGGCGGTGCAACAACCGAATGAAAAACTGTTTTTT. This gives the protein CASSPAVQQPNEKLFF.

V usage is TRBV5-1 and J usage is TRBJ2-2; D is undetermined. This CDR3 region has 13 residues. Germline CDR1 reads SGHRS; CDR2 reads YFSETQ. Trimming removed 6 bases from V and 2 bases from J, with 8 bases in between. Here the CDR3 reads CASTTRNTGELFF. CDR3 DNA sequence: TGCGCCAGCACAACAAGAAACACCGGGGAGCTGTTTTTT.

V and J are TRBV28 and TRBJ2-5; TRBD1 is a possible D gene (6 bases). Per germline, CDR1 MDHEN and CDR2 SYDVKM. The CDR3 is 13 residues long. Trimming removed 5 bases at V and 4 bases at J, with 11 bases between. In DNA, the CDR3 is TGTGCCAGCAGTCGTACAGGGTTAGAGACCCAGTACTTC. Residues: CASSRTGLETQYF. Based on the CDR3 plus reference TRBV28 and TRBJ2-5, the full variable domain is DVKVTQSSRYLVKRTGEKVFLECVQDMDHENMFWYRQDPGLGLRLIYFSYDVKMKEKGDIPEGYSVSREKKERFSLILESASTNQTSMYLCASSRTGLETQYFGPGTRLLVL.

The chain recombines TRBV4-1 with TRBJ2-7, with 8 bases matching TRBD2. The length of the CDR3 is 17 residues. Germline assignment: CDR1 MGHRA and CDR2 YSYEKL. Trimming removed 4 bases from V and 6 bases from J; junction bases left unmatched: 17. CDR3 bases: TGCGCCAGCAGCCCACGACTTGCCGGGACTAGGCTCCTCGAGCAGTACTTC. The encoded protein is CASSPRLAGTRLLEQYF.

V is TRBV7-2 and J is TRBJ1-5, with TRBD1 matching over 8 bases. CDR3 length: 14 residues. Germline CDR1 SGHTA, CDR2 FQGNSA. V trimming: 3 bases; J trimming: 5 bases; junction bases outside the gene matches: 3. CDR3 coding DNA: TGTGCCAGCAGCTTCTCAGGGGGCGATCAGCCCCAGCATTTT. Encoded protein: CASSFSGGDQPQHF.

This rearrangement joins TRBV15 to TRBJ2-7, with TRBD2 matching 9 bases. The V gene end was trimmed by 1 base and the J gene end by 4 bases; junction bases not matched to a gene: 5. The CDR3 loop spans 15 amino acids. CDR1 and CDR2 from the germline V gene are LNHNV and YYDKDF (reference sequence). CDR3 loop: CATSRVVAGVYEQYF. The CDR3 DNA is TGTGCCACCAGCAGAGTAGTAGCGGGAGTTTACGAGCAGTACTTC.

This sequence joins TRBV5-1 and TRBJ1-4, with a weak D call TRBD1 (5 bases). V was shortened by 1 base and J by 8 bases, with 15 bases between the two germline ends. Germline CDR1 is SGHRS and CDR2 is YFSETQ. The CDR3 runs to 15 residues. CDR3 sequence reads: CASSLSKGLGEKLFF. The CDR3 nucleotides read TGCGCCAGCAGCTTGTCAAAGGGGCTTGGAGAAAAACTGTTTTTT.

The V gene is TRBV30, the J gene TRBJ1-1, with a tentative D call TRBD1 (6 bases). The CDR3 totals 18 residues. CDR1 is GTSNPN, CDR2 SVGIG, per germline (reference sequence). V lost 3 bases and J lost 4, with 27 bases in between. The CDR3 nucleotides are TGTGCCTGGAGGAGATTTGGGACATCCAGACCGGTGAGCACTGAAGCTTTCTTT. Encoded protein: CAWRRFGTSRPVSTEAFF.

The rearrangement uses TRBV11-2 and TRBJ1-3; TRBD1 agrees at 7 bases. From germline, CDR1 is SGHAT and CDR2 FQNNGV. The CDR3 contains 16 residues. After removal of 4 bases from V and 0 bases from J, the junction contained 6 bases not matched to a gene. In DNA form, the CDR3 reads TGTGCCAGCAGCTCCAGAGGGGGCTCCTCTGGAAACACCATATATTTT. This gives the protein CASSSRGGSSGNTIYF.

V usage is TRBV30 and J usage is TRBJ1-5; tentatively, D is TRBD1 (6 bases). CDR3 length: 12 amino acids. Per the germline V gene, CDR1 is GTSNPN and CDR2 is SVGIG (reference sequence). The ends were cut back, 5 bases at V and 4 bases at J, with 9 bases in the middle. The CDR3 is CAWGGQNQPQHF. CDR3 DNA: TGTGCCTGGGGGGGACAAAATCAGCCCCAGCATTTT.

V is TRBV27 and J is TRBJ2-2; D is unresolved. CDR3 length: 15 residues. CDR1 is MNHEY, CDR2 SMNVEV, per germline (reference sequence). V gave up 2 bases and J gave up 5 bases, with 12 bases separating them. The CDR3 bases are TGTGCCAGCAGTTTAGGGCCCCCCCTAACCGGGGAGCTGTTTTTT. It yields the protein CASSLGPPLTGELFF.

The genes are TRBV10-3 and TRBJ2-6, with 7 bases matching TRBD1. With 6 bases clipped from V and 1 base from J, the junction kept 3 bases outside the gene matches. The CDR3 has 15 residues. Germline-derived CDR1 and CDR2 are ENHRY and SYGVKD. CDR3 in amino acids: CAISETGSGANVLTF. CDR3 DNA sequence: TGTGCCATCAGCGAGACAGGGTCTGGGGCCAACGTCCTGACTTTC.

This clone came up once. V and J are TRBV11-3 and TRBJ2-7; TRBD1 matches at 7 bases. V dropped 7 bases and J dropped 3; count of bases not matched to a gene: 9. CDR1 is SGHNT, CDR2 YENEEA, per germline. This CDR3 contains 14 residues. The CDR3 DNA reads as TGTGCCAGCACCCCTCTGGGACAGTACTACGAGCAGTACTTC. Residues: CASTPLGQYYEQYF.

The chain is built from TRBV14 and TRBJ1-6, with TRBD1 as a possible D gene (5 bases). V dropped 1 base and J dropped 8 bases, with 6 bases sitting between them. The CDR3 runs to 13 residues. CDR1 and CDR2 from the germline V gene are SGHDN and FVKESK. The CDR3 protein is CASSQGQYSPLHF. DNA of the CDR3: TGTGCCAGCAGCCAAGGACAGTATTCACCCCTCCACTTT.

This clone was counted a single time. This chain joins TRBV7-3 and TRBJ2-2; the match to TRBD1 covers 8 bases. J gave up 2 bases and V 2 bases, and 16 bases lay outside the gene matches. The CDR3 contains 20 residues. CDR1 and CDR2 (germline): SGHTA, FQGTGA. The chain's CDR3 is CASSLPPRADRGHNTGELFF. DNA for the CDR3: TGTGCCAGCAGCTTACCCCCGCGGGCCGACAGGGGACATAACACCGGGGAGCTGTTTTTT.

The chain carries TRBV24-1 and TRBJ2-7; the D gene is possibly TRBD1 (6 bases). With 4 bases removed from V and 7 bases from J, the gap between germline ends came to 16 bases. Germline CDR1 is KGHDR and CDR2 is SFDVKD. The CDR3 has 14 amino acids. CDR3 coding DNA: TGTGCCACCAGTGACTCCGACGGACAGCCGGAGCAGTACTTC. It encodes CATSDSDGQPEQYF.

V and J are TRBV9 and TRBJ2-7; 7 positions agree with TRBD1. The CDR3 has 15 amino acids. The germline gives CDR1 SGDLS, CDR2 YYNGEE. Losses at the gene ends were 2 bases for V and 0 bases for J; bases not matched to a gene: 5. Written as DNA, the CDR3 is TGTGCCAGCAGCGTCGGACAGGCTAGCTCCTACGAGCAGTACTTC. Translation gives CASSVGQASSYEQYF.

The chain links TRBV3-1 (or the pseudogene TRBV3-2) to TRBJ1-5; TRBD1 might be the D (6 bases). The ends were cut back, 3 bases at V and 1 base at J, with 13 bases in the middle. From germline, CDR1 is LGHDT and CDR2 YNNKEL (reference sequence). The CDR3 loop spans 16 amino acids. CDR3 sequence reads: CASSQTGTLSNQPQHF. The CDR3 region has the DNA TGTGCCAGCAGCCAGACTGGGACACTAAGCAATCAGCCCCAGCATTTT.

V gene TRBV5-1 combines with J gene TRBJ1-3; D not resolved. With 0 bases removed from V and 0 bases from J, the gap between germline ends came to 4 bases. From germline, CDR1 is SGHRS and CDR2 YFSETQ. This CDR3 is built from 14 residues. As DNA, the CDR3 is TGCGCCAGCAGCTTGGAGAGCTCTGGAAACACCATATATTTT. It is translated as CASSLESSGNTIYF.

The gene calls are TRBV21-1 and TRBJ1-6. TRBV21-1 is a pseudogene. CDR3 size: 17 residues. The CDR3 loop reads CASTKTRHVGLNSPLHF. The CDR3 coding sequence is TGTGCCAGCACCAAAACTAGACATGTTGGCCTTAATTCACCCCTCCACTTT.

The CDR3 DNA follows: TGCGCCAGCAGCATCCCGACAGGGAGTCGCGACGAGCAGTACTTC. Amino acid sequence: CASSIPTGSRDEQYF. The rearrangement links TRBV5-1 to TRBJ2-7; 7 bases line up with TRBD1. Germline V gene data show CDR1 as SGHRS and CDR2 as YFSETQ. V lost 4 bases, J lost 5 bases, and 12 bases stayed unmatched. The CDR3 length is 15 residues.

V and J are TRBV19 and TRBJ2-1, with 7 nucleotides matching TRBD2. V lost 8 bases, J lost 7 bases, and 11 bases stayed unmatched. CDR3 length equals 14 residues. Germline V CDR1 and CDR2: LNHDA, SQIVND (reference sequence). CDR3 DNA sequence: TGTGCCAGTGCTCGACTAGCAGTGGGAAATGAGCAGTTCTTC. Amino acid sequence: CASARLAVGNEQFF. Variable domain in full (rest from reference TRBV19 and TRBJ2-1): DGGITQSPKYLFRKEGQNVTLSCEQNLNHDAMYWYRQDPGQGLRLIYYSQIVNDFQKGDIAEGYSVSREKKESFPLTVTSAQKNPTAFYLCASARLAVGNEQFFGPGTRLTVL.

The chain uses TRBV10-3 and TRBJ1-5, with D unresolved. CDR3 size: 12 residues. Germline values: CDR1 ENHRY, CDR2 SYGVKD. V lost 10 bases and J lost 6, with 13 bases in between. The CDR3 nucleotides are TGTGCCAACGGAGGGATGGGTCAGCCCCAGCATTTT. Its translation: CANGGMGQPQHF.

The chain combines TRBV2 with TRBJ1-1; 8 nucleotides line up with TRBD1. Germline V gene lookup returns CDR1 SNHLY and CDR2 FYNNEI. The trim removed 6 bases at V and 4 bases at J, leaving 7 bases unmatched. This CDR3 contains 14 residues. In DNA, the CDR3 is TGTGCCAGCAGGCCCGCAGGGGGCGGCACTGAAGCTTTCTTT. Its protein is CASRPAGGGTEAFF.

The chain carries TRBV28 and TRBJ1-5, with TRBD1 matching over 8 bases. Per the germline V gene, CDR1 is MDHEN and CDR2 is SYDVKM. Trimming at V came to 5 bases and at J to 1 base, leaving 7 bases not matched to a gene. The CDR3 is 16 amino acids. The DNA for the CDR3 is TGTGCCAGCAGTCAAACCCAGGGGGCGAGCAATCAGCCCCAGCATTTT. Its protein is CASSQTQGASNQPQHF.

V and J are TRBV5-1 and TRBJ1-3; possible D gene TRBD1, 6 bases. V shed 4 bases and J shed 2 bases, with 13 bases lying between them. This CDR3 is built from 15 residues. Germline CDR1 is SGHRS and CDR2 is YFSETQ. As DNA, the CDR3 is TGCGCCAGCAGCATACAGGGCCTGACTGGAAACACCATATATTTT. Translating gives CASSIQGLTGNTIYF.

The chain is built from TRBV20-1 and TRBJ2-1; D is unclear. The CDR3 is 11 amino acids. V lost 3 bases and J 10 bases, leaving 10 bases between the germline ends. Germline CDR1 DFQATT, CDR2 SNEGSKA (reference sequence). This chain's CDR3 is CSASGFQEQFF. In DNA, the CDR3 is TGCAGTGCTAGCGGTTTTCAAGAGCAGTTCTTC.

The chain has TRBV6-6 and TRBJ1-1; 7 nucleotides match TRBD1. From germline, CDR1 is MNHNY and CDR2 SVGAGI (reference sequence). This CDR3 is built from 12 residues. Germline trimming cut 7 bases from V and 6 bases from J; bases unmatched to any gene: 5. CDR3 region: CASTTDRSEAFF. Here the CDR3 DNA reads TGTGCCAGCACTACGGACAGGTCTGAAGCTTTCTTT.